These T cell receptor beta chains were read from a single sample in a study of cytomegalovirus exposure and HLA in healthy donors. TCRdb's copy holds only in-frame clones and misses some; the assay was immunoSEQ multiplex PCR. The data include 95,000 to 150,000 clones; the top ten clones carry about 3.5%. Sequencing was performed on PBMCs. Receptor source: a man between 18 and 35 years old in good health and CMV-seronegative. Both conserved end residues are part of each CDR3. A D gene is named only where the DNA matches it firmly.

d_call | j_call | v_call | cdr3_aa | cdr3_nt
- | TRBJ1-1 | TRBV30 | CAWSDPRRSTEAFF | TGTGCCTGGAGTGATCCCCGTCGGAGCACTGAAGCTTTCTTT
TRBD1 | TRBJ2-7 | TRBV2 | CASSRDRLSYEQYF | TGTGCCAGCAGCCGGGACAGGCTCTCCTACGAGCAGTACTTC
- | TRBJ1-5 | TRBV25-1 | CASSSDSISPLANQPQHF | TGTGCCAGCAGTAGTGACTCAATCTCCCCCCTAGCAAATCAGCCCCAGCATTTT
- | TRBJ2-1 | TRBV10-3 | CAASVGAYNEQFF | TGTGCCGCCTCAGTTGGGGCGTACAATGAGCAGTTCTTC
- | TRBJ2-5 | TRBV29-1 | CSVESSESGRVTQYF | TGCAGCGTTGAATCTAGCGAATCGGGGCGTGTGACCCAGTACTTC
- | TRBJ2-3 | TRBV4-1 | CASSFSTSGSTDTQYF | TGCGCCAGCAGCTTCAGTACCAGCGGGAGCACAGATACGCAGTATTTT
- | TRBJ2-1 | TRBV5-5 | CASSLLGATYNEQFF | TGTGCCAGCAGCTTGCTCGGAGCGACCTACAATGAGCAGTTCTTC
- | TRBJ2-7 | TRBV28 | CASSRAGVYEQYF | TGTGCCAGCAGTCGAGCAGGGGTTTACGAGCAGTACTTC
- | TRBJ2-1 | TRBV13 | CASSFGRILFF | TGTGCCAGCAGCTTTGGCAGAATTTTGTTCTTC
TRBD1 | TRBJ1-5 | TRBV27 | CASGSGGRSQPQHF | TGTGCCAGCGGTTCAGGGGGCCGAAGCCAGCCCCAGCATTTT
- | TRBJ2-7 | TRBV7-8 | CASSLYGTPDYEQYF | TGTGCCAGCAGCTTATATGGCACCCCTGATTACGAGCAGTACTTC
- | TRBJ1-1 | TRBV12-5 | CASGQSFPSEAFF | TGTGCTAGTGGACAGTCTTTCCCTTCTGAGGCTTTCTTT
- | TRBJ1-1 | TRBV6-5 | CASTRGGGGTEAFF | TGTGCCAGCACCCGAGGTGGGGGGGGCACTGAAGCTTTCTTT
TRBD1 | TRBJ1-1 | TRBV18 | CASSPLGTGSINTEAFF | TGTGCCAGCTCACCACTCGGGACAGGGAGTATTAACACTGAAGCTTTCTTT
TRBD2 | TRBJ2-5 | TRBV7-9 | CASSSRTSGRDEQYF | TGTGCCAGCAGCTCCCGGACTAGCGGGAGAGATGAGCAGTACTTC
- | TRBJ1-1 | TRBV6-4 | CASSEGRGGTEAFF | TGTGCCAGCAGTGAAGGTAGGGGGGGCACTGAAGCTTTCTTT
TRBD2 | TRBJ2-2 | TRBV5-1 | CASSDRILGVAGKGELFF | TGCGCCAGCAGCGATCGGATCCTTGGTGTAGCGGGAAAGGGGGAGCTGTTTTTT
- | TRBJ2-3 | TRBV9 | CASRRALFNTDTQYF | TGTGCCAGCAGGAGGGCCCTCTTCAACACAGATACGCAGTATTTT
- | TRBJ2-1 | TRBV6-4 | CASSDSGGHNEQFF | TGTGCCAGCAGTGACTCGGGGGGGCACAATGAGCAGTTCTTC
TRBD1 | TRBJ2-5 | TRBV4-1 | CASSQEDRGQETQYF | TGCGCCAGCAGCCAGGAAGACAGGGGTCAAGAGACCCAGTACTTC
- | TRBJ1-1 | TRBV5-1 | CASSLELMSTEAFF | TGCGCCAGCAGCTTGGAGCTAATGAGCACTGAAGCTTTCTTT
- | TRBJ2-7 | TRBV2 | CASSFIGQAGNEQYF | TGTGCCAGCAGCTTTATCGGACAGGCGGGGAACGAGCAGTACTTC
- | TRBJ1-5 | TRBV7-8 | CASSLPGRYQPQHF | TGTGCCAGCAGCTTACCAGGGCGCTATCAGCCCCAGCATTTT
- | TRBJ1-1 | TRBV4-1 | CASSQDLRDTEAFF | TGCGCCAGCAGCCAAGATTTGAGGGACACTGAAGCTTTCTTT
- | TRBJ2-7 | TRBV18 | CASSHRTSGYEQYF | TGTGCCAGCTCACACAGGACCTCCGGCTACGAGCAGTACTTC
- | TRBJ1-4 | TRBV11-2 | CASSLGGGATNEKLFF | TGTGCCAGCAGCTTAGGGGGCGGGGCAACTAATGAAAAACTGTTTTTT
- | TRBJ2-3 | TRBV6-1 | CASSTGSPDTQYF | TGTGCCAGCAGCACCGGGTCTCCAGATACGCAGTATTTT
- | TRBJ2-5 | TRBV9 | CASSAGVLTETQYF | TGTGCCAGCAGCGCAGGGGTCCTGACAGAGACCCAGTACTTC
- | TRBJ1-2 | TRBV19 | CAGYRDGYTF | TGTGCCGGATACAGGGATGGCTACACCTTC
- | TRBJ2-7 | TRBV13 | CASSPGPGSEQYF | TGTGCCAGCAGCCCCGGCCCGGGGAGCGAGCAGTACTTC
- | TRBJ2-7 | TRBV28 | CASSPQGRSYEQYF | TGTGCCAGCAGTCCACAGGGTAGGTCCTACGAGCAGTACTTC
- | TRBJ2-3 | TRBV6-5 | CASSRQRGDTQYF | TGTGCCAGCAGTCGCCAGAGGGGGGATACGCAGTATTTT
- | TRBJ2-3 | TRBV9 | CASSVESGFTSTDTQYF | TGTGCCAGCAGCGTAGAAAGCGGGTTCACTAGCACAGATACGCAGTATTTT
- | TRBJ2-2 | TRBV29-1 | CSALSPAPNTGELFF | TGCAGCGCCCTGAGCCCCGCGCCGAACACCGGGGAGCTGTTTTTT
- | TRBJ1-1 | TRBV7-8 | CASSLLGHENTEAFF | TGTGCCAGCAGCTTATTAGGACACGAAAACACTGAAGCTTTCTTT
- | TRBJ2-7 | TRBV28 | CASNPGQSYEQYF | TGTGCCAGCAATCCCGGACAGTCCTACGAGCAGTACTTC
- | TRBJ2-7 | TRBV7-9 | CASSLVRGLPYEQYF | TGTGCCAGCAGCTTAGTCAGAGGTCTCCCCTACGAGCAGTACTTC
- | TRBJ2-1 | TRBV5-4 | CASLSTASNEQFF | TGTGCCAGCTTATCGACAGCGTCTAATGAGCAGTTCTTC
- | TRBJ1-5 | TRBV19 | CASVDSRLVEPQHF | TGTGCCAGTGTTGACAGCCGGCTCGTTGAGCCCCAGCATTTT
TRBD1 | TRBJ1-5 | TRBV2 | CASRDRTGGNQPQHF | TGTGCCAGCAGAGACAGGACAGGGGGGAATCAGCCCCAGCATTTT
- | TRBJ1-5 | TRBV10-3 | CAISGRGTDQPQHF | TGTGCCATCAGTGGGCGGGGAACGGATCAGCCCCAGCATTTT
- | TRBJ1-2 | TRBV19 | CASSAIDRNNYGYTF | TGTGCCAGTAGTGCGATAGACAGAAATAACTATGGCTACACCTTC
- | TRBJ1-1 | TRBV6-6 | CATQTTGNTEAFF | TGTGCCACCCAAACGACAGGGAACACTGAAGCTTTCTTT
TRBD1 | TRBJ2-4 | TRBV15 | CATSRAQGSNIQYF | TGTGCCACCAGCAGGGCACAGGGGTCGAACATTCAGTACTTC
TRBD1 | TRBJ1-1 | TRBV9 | CASSGQGARVNTEAFF | TGTGCCAGCAGCGGACAGGGGGCTCGGGTGAACACTGAAGCTTTCTTT
- | TRBJ2-5 | TRBV5-1 | CASSLADGGFGETQYF | TGCGCCAGCAGCTTGGCCGATGGAGGTTTTGGGGAGACCCAGTACTTC
TRBD1 | TRBJ2-3 | TRBV18 | CASSPTRQGAKQYF | TGTGCCAGCTCACCAACCCGACAGGGGGCCAAGCAGTATTTT
TRBD2 | TRBJ2-6 | TRBV6-1 | CASSGTSGSGANVLTF | TGTGCCAGCAGTGGGACTAGCGGCTCTGGGGCCAACGTCCTGACTTTC
TRBD1 | TRBJ2-5 | TRBV15 | CATSMGTGGRETQYF | TGTGCCACCAGCATGGGGACAGGGGGCCGGGAGACCCAGTACTTC